This T cell receptor beta chain was sequenced during a study of blood T cells in healthy people across ages. Study-wide findings and caveats: Since the PBMCs were unsorted, naive and antigen-experienced cells could not be conclusively compared. Among T cells, TCR beta diversity per million cells dropped roughly linearly as age rose.

Combining a sample-barcoded 5' primer with a J-beta primer mix, a second PCR ran for about 7 to 11 cycles. The authors tagged each cDNA molecule using a template-switch adaptor with 12 random nucleotides. TCRdb reprocessed the 5' RACE reads via MiXCR and lists one record per CDR3 protein. The sample lists over 1,500,000 distinct CDR3 sequences, about 50% seen once, with approximately 2.1% in the top ten. This CDR3 has 17 residues. The V and J ends lost 5 bases and 1 base, in that order; junction bases with no gene match: 7. In germline, CDR1 is MNHEY, CDR2 SMNVEV (reference sequence). With regard to this clonotype: Its antigen is undetermined.

V usage is TRBV27 and J usage is TRBJ2-6; 8 positions match TRBD1. Sequences were obtained from blood. The TCR comes from a woman aged 40 to 50 in good health. CDR3 protein: CASSQQGGISGANVLTF. The CDR3 DNA is TGTGCCAGCAGTCAACAGGGGGGTATTTCTGGGGCCAACGTCCTGACTTTC.